Presented here are 25 T cell receptor beta chains from one specimen sequenced in a study of T cell clones after liver transplantation. Produced via immunoSEQ multiplex PCR; TCRdb's table is partial and in-frame only. The sample carries around 77,000 clones, about four fifths recorded once. The material was CD4+ T cells from blood, obtained 12 months after liver transplant. The receptors here all came from a human patient who received a liver transplant. Some T cells may arise from the graft donor.

The chain recombines TRBV11-1 with TRBJ2-5; weak D call: TRBD1 (5 bases). V shed 5 bases and J shed 1 base, with 11 bases lying between them. The CDR3 runs 14 residues. Germline V CDR1 and CDR2: SGHAT, FQDESV (reference sequence). This CDR3 reads CASSLGHFQETQYF. CDR3 DNA: TGTGCCAGCAGCCTAGGACACTTCCAAGAGACCCAGTACTTC.

The rearrangement uses TRBV5-1 and TRBJ2-3, with 12 bases matching TRBD2. This CDR3 region has 16 residues. Germline CDR1 SGHRS, CDR2 YFSETQ. Unmatched junction bases numbered 3, after V lost 2 bases and J lost 2 bases. CDR3 DNA: TGCGCCAGCAGCTTCGGACTAGCGGGGTTCACAGATACGCAGTATTTT. This gives the protein CASSFGLAGFTDTQYF.

The genes are TRBV5-1 and TRBJ2-7; 10 bases match TRBD1. Germline-derived CDR1 and CDR2 are SGHRS and YFSETQ. This CDR3 comprises 16 residues. Trimming cost V 3 bases and J 5 bases; bases outside gene matches: 11. DNA for the CDR3: TGCGCCAGCAGCTGGATTAAGGGACAGGGGATCCACGAGCAGTACTTC. The encoded protein is CASSWIKGQGIHEQYF.

In this sample, this clone turned up once. This chain links TRBV7-8 with TRBJ1-2; 11 nucleotides line up with TRBD1. The CDR3 loop spans 14 amino acids. Germline CDR1 SGHVS, CDR2 FQNEAQ. V lost 5 bases and J lost 7; bases outside the gene matches: 6. This CDR3 is CASSIGTGGSGYTF. For the CDR3, the DNA is TGTGCCAGCAGCATAGGGACAGGGGGAAGTGGCTACACCTTC.

This chain connects TRBV7-2 to TRBJ1-4; the D gene is possibly TRBD1 (5 bases). The V gene's germline CDR1 is SGHTA and CDR2 FQGNSA. V shed 1 base and J shed 8 bases, with 14 bases lying between them. The CDR3 extends over 15 amino acids. Here the CDR3 reads CASSLGGRGAEKLFF. The CDR3 DNA sequence: TGTGCCAGCAGCTTAGGAGGGAGGGGAGCGGAAAAACTGTTTTTT.

The gene calls are TRBV5-4 and TRBJ2-3; 9 bases map to TRBD1. This CDR3 is built from 16 residues. Germline CDR1 SGHNT, CDR2 YYREEE (reference sequence). The J segment lost 1 base and the V segment lost 5 bases, leaving 8 bases of the junction unmatched. DNA of the CDR3: TGTGCCAGCAGTGTAACCCGGGACAGGGGCACAGATACGCAGTATTTT. It translates to CASSVTRDRGTDTQYF.

The CDR3 spells CASSSPTGGWSGNTIYF. The CDR3 nucleotides are TGTGCCAGCAGTTCCCCAACAGGGGGATGGTCTGGAAACACCATATATTTT. The chain recombines TRBV28 with TRBJ1-3; TRBD1 matches at 8 bases. V lost 4 bases to trimming and J lost 1 base; unmatched junction nucleotides: 9. The CDR3 spans 17 residues. Germline assignment: CDR1 MDHEN and CDR2 SYDVKM.

The chain links TRBV6-1 to TRBJ1-4; tentatively, D is TRBD1 (6 bases). The CDR3 spans 15 residues. Trimming removed 6 bases at V and 1 base at J, with 12 bases between. Germline assignment: CDR1 MNHNS and CDR2 SASEGT. The CDR3 reads CASSRTGLTNEKLFF. Here the CDR3 DNA reads TGTGCCAGCAGCAGAACAGGGTTAACTAATGAAAAACTGTTTTTT.

The chain couples TRBV15 to TRBJ2-3; 7 bases fit TRBD1. V lost 7 bases, J lost 2 bases, and 6 bases stayed unmatched. The germline gives CDR1 LNHNV, CDR2 YYDKDF (reference sequence). The CDR3 extends over 14 amino acids. The CDR3 nucleotides are TGTGCCACCAATATAGGGGGCATCACAGATACGCAGTATTTT. Residues: CATNIGGITDTQYF.

The chain carries TRBV11-2 and TRBJ2-1; perhaps D is TRBD1 or TRBD2 (5 bases each). Between the trimmed V and J ends, which lost 3 bases and 6 bases, there was a span of 12 bases. The CDR3 is 14 amino acids. Per germline, CDR1 SGHAT and CDR2 FQNNGV. The CDR3 DNA reads as TGTGCCAGCAGCTTCTTTAGGGACGGCAATGAGCAGTTCTTC. This codes for CASSFFRDGNEQFF.

The chain is built from TRBV5-8 and TRBJ1-2, with D uncertain. Germline V lookup: CDR1 SGHTS, CDR2 YDEGEE. V lost 4 bases and J lost 8, with 15 bases in between. The CDR3 has 13 amino acids. The CDR3 protein is CASSLPHRWGYTF. CDR3 bases: TGTGCCAGCAGCCTCCCTCATAGATGGGGCTACACCTTC.

This clone has more than one count but fewer than ten. The chain combines TRBV9 with TRBJ1-1, with no clear D. Trimming took off 0 bases at V and 2 bases at J, with 8 bases between the two ends. The CDR3 is 14 amino acids. CDR1 SGDLS and CDR2 YYNGEE come from the germline V gene. The chain's CDR3 is CASSVDPYNTEAFF. As DNA, the CDR3 is TGTGCCAGCAGCGTAGATCCGTACAACACTGAAGCTTTCTTT.

The CDR3 DNA sequence: TGTGCCAGCAGTCCACCCTATCTAGCGGGAGCAGATACGCAGTATTTT. As protein: CASSPPYLAGADTQYF. The chain employs TRBV5-4 and TRBJ2-3; 10 bases line up with TRBD2. The CDR3 covers 16 residues. The V and J ends lost 5 bases and 4 bases, in that order; junction bases with no gene match: 10. Germline-derived CDR1 and CDR2 are SGHNT and YYREEE (reference sequence).

This rearrangement joins TRBV7-2 to TRBJ1-2; no clear D. Per the germline V gene, CDR1 is SGHTA and CDR2 is FQGNSA. This CDR3 region has 13 residues. V lost 1 base to trimming and J lost 2 bases, with 5 bases between them. This CDR3 reads CASSLGQNYGYTF. In nucleotides, the CDR3 is TGTGCCAGCAGCTTAGGCCAGAACTATGGCTACACCTTC. Looking up the rest from reference TRBV7-2 and TRBJ1-2 gives the full variable domain: GAGVSQSPSNKVTEKGKDVELRCDPISGHTALYWYRQSLGQGLEFLIYFQGNSAPDKSGLPSDRFSAERTGGSVSTLTIQRTQQEDSAVYLCASSLGQNYGYTFGSGTRLTVV.

This clone turned up a few times. Written as DNA, the CDR3 is TGTGCCAGCAGCTTAAAACTAGCGGGAGTAACCGAGCAGTACTTC. Translated, it gives CASSLKLAGVTEQYF. The chain links TRBV11-1 to TRBJ2-7; TRBD2 aligns across 11 bases. The germline CDR1 and CDR2 sequences are SGHAT and FQDESV (reference sequence). The CDR3 is made up of 15 amino acids. Trimming at V came to 2 bases and at J to 6 bases, leaving 6 bases not matched to a gene.

The chain combines TRBV4-3 with TRBJ1-3; maybe TRBD1 (5 bases). Germline assignment: CDR1 LGHNA and CDR2 YSLEER. There are 18 residues in the CDR3. V was clipped by 2 bases and J by 0 bases, with 17 bases between them. For the CDR3, the DNA is TGCGCCAGCAGCCAAAGAATAGAGCGGGGCCCCTCTGGAAACACCATATATTTT. Its protein product is CASSQRIERGPSGNTIYF.

This clone was recorded only once. The gene calls are TRBV28 and TRBJ1-1, with unresolved D. The CDR3 runs 11 residues. Germline V gene sequence: CDR1 MDHEN, CDR2 SYDVKM. The germline V and J ends were trimmed by 6 bases and 8 bases, with 10 bases remaining between them. In DNA, the CDR3 is TGTGCCAGCAGCTCCACAGTGGAAGCTTTCTTT. Translation: CASSSTVEAFF.

The genes are TRBV6-5 and TRBJ1-4; perhaps TRBD1 as D (5 bases). This CDR3 is 14 amino acids long. The germline V gene encodes CDR1 MNHEY and CDR2 SVGAGI. V shed 8 bases and J shed 4 bases, with 14 bases lying between them. CDR3 in amino acids: CASGKGRLNEKLFF. The DNA for the CDR3 is TGTGCCAGCGGGAAGGGACGGCTTAATGAAAAACTGTTTTTT.

This clone was seen only a few times. The rearrangement links TRBV5-1 to TRBJ2-1; TRBD2 is a possible D gene (5 bases). The germline V gene encodes CDR1 SGHRS and CDR2 YFSETQ. This CDR3 spans 16 amino acids. Trimming shortened V by 0 bases and J by 0 bases, and 10 bases separated the two germline ends. In DNA form, the CDR3 reads TGCGCCAGCAGCTTGGCGGGATCTAGCTCCTACAATGAGCAGTTCTTC. This gives the protein CASSLAGSSSYNEQFF.

V usage is TRBV28 and J usage is TRBJ1-2, with TRBD1 identical over 7 bases. Germline V lookup: CDR1 MDHEN, CDR2 SYDVKM. V shed 2 bases and J 4 bases; nucleotides not matched to a gene: 7. This CDR3 spans 15 amino acids. The CDR3 sequence: CASSLQGQAPYGYTF. CDR3 nucleotide sequence: TGTGCCAGCAGTTTACAAGGACAGGCCCCCTATGGCTACACCTTC.

This chain links TRBV18 with TRBJ2-1; unclear D gene. V was pared by 4 bases and J by 10 bases, with 11 bases between. The CDR3 spans 12 residues. Germline CDR1 and CDR2: KGHSH and LQKENI. The CDR3 DNA sequence: TGTGCCAGCTCACTCTCGAGCCTCGAGCAGTTCTTC. Amino acids: CASSLSSLEQFF.

The chain joins TRBV2 to TRBJ2-3; no clear D. Germline-derived CDR1 and CDR2 are SNHLY and FYNNEI. With 4 bases removed from V and 0 bases from J, the gap between germline ends came to 5 bases. This CDR3 contains 13 residues. The CDR3 protein is CASSAQSTDTQYF. CDR3 nucleotide sequence: TGTGCCAGCAGTGCCCAGAGCACAGATACGCAGTATTTT.

The J gene is TRBJ2-5, the V gene TRBV18, with TRBD2 matching over 8 bases. The CDR3 has 16 amino acids. Germline V gene data show CDR1 as KGHSH and CDR2 as LQKENI. V lost 6 bases to trimming and J lost 4 bases; unmatched junction nucleotides: 13. CDR3: CASSPGPGGKIETQYF. The CDR3 DNA reads as TGTGCCAGCTCTCCGGGCCCGGGAGGGAAGATAGAGACCCAGTACTTC.

The chain recombines TRBV18 with TRBJ2-2; D uncertain. Germline loops: CDR1 KGHSH, CDR2 LQKENI. The V gene lost 1 base and the J gene lost 0 bases, with 9 bases spanning the gap. The CDR3 runs 16 residues. The CDR3 loop reads CASSPQPLTNTGELFF. The CDR3 DNA reads TGTGCCAGCTCACCACAACCGCTAACGAACACCGGGGAGCTGTTTTTT.

The chain has TRBV27 and TRBJ2-3, with D perhaps TRBD2 (7 bases). This CDR3 has 15 amino acids. The germline V gene has CDR1 MNHEY and CDR2 SMNVEV (reference sequence). Trimming stripped 7 bases from V and 2 bases from J, with 16 bases between. The CDR3 sequence is CASTLLGGATDTQYF. For the CDR3, the DNA is TGTGCCAGCACCCTTTTAGGGGGGGCCACAGATACGCAGTATTTT.